This T cell receptor (beta chain) was captured in a study of regulatory T cells in long-lasting Graves disease. Combining iRepertoire HTBI primers with Arm-PCR of CDR3 regions, the authors built TCR beta libraries. TCRdb reprocessed the multiplex PCR reads via MiXCR and lists one record per CDR3 protein. This table has just over 600,000 distinct CDR3 sequences, roughly 15% appearing once. General study findings and limits: Persistent disease was characterized by preferential usage of TRBV28, TRBJ1-2 and TRBJ2-5.

Time point noted: newly diagnosed GD, antithyroid drugs for less than 3 months. Researchers made the TCR library from RNA that was extracted from PBMCs. Germline CDR1 reads MDHEN; CDR2 reads SYDVKM. V dropped 7 bases and J dropped 2; count of bases not matched to a gene: 3. The CDR3 covers 13 residues. A word on this clonotype: Antigen specificity is unknown.

The same data also went into a second study, on T cells in Graves' hyperthyroidism and ophthalmopathy. As reported in that work: With a duration under 2 months, the hyperthyroidism was newly diagnosed in patients aged 18 to 65. Stable hyperthyroidism was separated from ophthalmopathy by a model based on 13 V-J features.

This specimen was peripheral blood mononuclear cells (PBMCs), taken at new diagnosis, from a patient treated with antithyroid drugs. This chain joins TRBV28 and TRBJ2-5, with 8 bases that match TRBD1. This TCR derives from a woman in her thirties with Graves disease. The CDR3 is CASTDRGQETQYF. In nucleotides, the CDR3 is TGTGCCAGCACCGACAGGGGACAAGAGACCCAGTACTTC.